This T cell receptor (beta chain) was captured in a study of beta chain features in type 1 diabetes. Whole-study findings and limits: Naive, central memory and Treg TCRB repertoires seemed to resemble each other more closely in patients than they did in healthy donors. In all four CD4+ subsets, TCRB CDR3 length was significantly, moderately reduced in type 1 diabetes.

The V and J ends lost 4 bases and 4 bases respectively, with 14 bases between them. The germline gives CDR1 LGHNA, CDR2 YSLEER. The CDR3 runs 15 residues. Using CD45RO/CCR7/CD25/CD127/CD95/CD27, CD4+ naive, central memory, regulatory and stem cell-like memory cells were sorted. Expressed TCRB transcripts were sequenced because the isolated RNA had all been reverse transcribed beforehand. Method: immunoSEQ multiplex PCR; TCRdb's copy keeps in-frame clones and lacks some. The data show 350,000 to 450,000 clones, around 13% seen once. In the case of this clone: The antigen is undetermined.

Material for sequencing was naive CD4+ T cells from blood. The chain carries TRBV4-3 and TRBJ2-1; no reliable D call. The clonotype was recovered from a young man in good health. The CDR3: CASSRRAGIYNEQFF. The CDR3 DNA is TGCGCCAGCAGCCGCAGAGCTGGGATTTACAATGAGCAGTTCTTC.